This TCR beta chain originates from a study of Ad26.COV2.S vaccination and SARS-CoV-2 variants. Notes on the study in general: Analyses of TCR breadth and depth may have underestimated total T cell responses. After vaccination, substantial breadth of spike-specific CD8+ and CD4+ responses was reported. Spike-specific TCR breadth was greater after Ad26.COV2.S than placebo. Measurement of non-spike TCR breadth gave similar results in vaccine and placebo recipients.

A word on this clone: What it binds is not known.

V gave up 7 bases and J gave up 1 base, with 14 bases separating them. CDR3 length equals 14 residues. Germline CDR1 is SGHRS and CDR2 is YFSETQ. Sequenced by immunoSEQ multiplex PCR; TCRdb stores in-frame clones only, minus some. The data hold roughly 180,000 clones, with about 83% observed a single time. The sample here was peripheral blood, taken after recovery from COVID-19. The chain links TRBV5-1 to TRBJ1-1; a weak D match, TRBD1 (5 bases). The TCR comes from a human donor who had recovered from COVID-19. The CDR3 protein is CASSQGAWNTEAFF. Written as DNA, the CDR3 is TGCGCCAGCTCTCAAGGGGCTTGGAACACTGAAGCTTTCTTT.